This T cell receptor (beta chain) was captured in a study of T cells in Graves' hyperthyroidism and ophthalmopathy. Deletions cut 7 bases from V and 0 bases from J, with 17 bases between. Germline V gene sequence: CDR1 DFQATT, CDR2 SNEGSKA (reference sequence). This CDR3 region has 15 residues. RNA transcripts provided the source from which TCR beta CDR3 regions were amplified. Using the HTBI primer set, a first-round RT-PCR was run on the TCR CDR3. Using its own MiXCR run on the multiplex PCR reads, TCRdb lists one record per CDR3 protein. The profile shows over 500,000 distinct CDR3 sequences, roughly 16% of them singletons. The diagnostic basis comprised clinical symptoms, serum thyroxine and TRAb, thyroid ultrasound and orbital computed tomography. This clonotype was counted only a few times.

The V and J genes are TRBV20-1 and TRBJ2-3; D is undetermined. The sequence came from a woman aged 25-40 years with Graves' ophthalmopathy. Material: blood. CDR3 nucleotides: TGCAGTGTGGCCCCAGCACCCATGAGCACAGATACGCAGTATTTT. This translates into CSVAPAPMSTDTQYF.